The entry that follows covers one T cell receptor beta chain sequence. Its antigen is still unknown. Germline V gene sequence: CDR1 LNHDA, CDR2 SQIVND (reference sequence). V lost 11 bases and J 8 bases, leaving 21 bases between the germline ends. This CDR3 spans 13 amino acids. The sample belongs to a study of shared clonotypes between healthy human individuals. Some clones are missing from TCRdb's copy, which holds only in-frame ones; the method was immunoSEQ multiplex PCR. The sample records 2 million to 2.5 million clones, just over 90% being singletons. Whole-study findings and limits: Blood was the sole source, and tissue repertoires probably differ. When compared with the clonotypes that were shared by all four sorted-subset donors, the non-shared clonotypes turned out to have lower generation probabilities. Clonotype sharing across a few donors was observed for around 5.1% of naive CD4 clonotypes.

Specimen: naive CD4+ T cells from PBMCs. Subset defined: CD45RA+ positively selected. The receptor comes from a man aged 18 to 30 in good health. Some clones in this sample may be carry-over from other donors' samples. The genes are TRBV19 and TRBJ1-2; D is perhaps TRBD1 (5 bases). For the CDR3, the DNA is TGTGCCTCCAGGGAACAGAGACAACAAGGCTACACCTTC. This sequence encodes CASREQRQQGYTF.